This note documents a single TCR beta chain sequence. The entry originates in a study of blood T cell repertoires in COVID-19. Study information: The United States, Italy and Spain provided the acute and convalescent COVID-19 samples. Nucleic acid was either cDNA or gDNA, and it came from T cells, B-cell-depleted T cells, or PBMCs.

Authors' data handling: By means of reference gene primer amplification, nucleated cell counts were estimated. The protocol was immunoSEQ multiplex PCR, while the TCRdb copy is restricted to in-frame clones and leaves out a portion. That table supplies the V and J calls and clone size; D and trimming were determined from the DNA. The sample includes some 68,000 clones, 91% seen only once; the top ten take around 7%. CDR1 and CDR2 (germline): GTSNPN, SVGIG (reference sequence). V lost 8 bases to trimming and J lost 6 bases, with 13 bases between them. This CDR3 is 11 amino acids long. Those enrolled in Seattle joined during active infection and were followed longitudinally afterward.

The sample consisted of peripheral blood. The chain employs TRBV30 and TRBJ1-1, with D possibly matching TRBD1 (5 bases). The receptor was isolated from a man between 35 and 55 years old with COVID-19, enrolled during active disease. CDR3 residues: CALGGEAEAFF. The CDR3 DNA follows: TGTGCCCTGGGGGGGGAAGCTGAAGCTTTCTTT.